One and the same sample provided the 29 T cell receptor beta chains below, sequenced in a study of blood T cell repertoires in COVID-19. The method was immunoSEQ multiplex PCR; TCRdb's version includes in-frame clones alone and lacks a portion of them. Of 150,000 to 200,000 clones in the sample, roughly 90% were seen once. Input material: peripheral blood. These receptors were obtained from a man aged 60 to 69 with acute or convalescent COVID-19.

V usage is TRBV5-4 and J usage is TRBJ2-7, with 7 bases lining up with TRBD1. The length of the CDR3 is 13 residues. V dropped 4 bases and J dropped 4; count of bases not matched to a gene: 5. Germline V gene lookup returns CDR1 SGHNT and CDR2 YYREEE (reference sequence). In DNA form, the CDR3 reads TGTGCCAGCAGCAAGGACAGGAATTACGAGCAGTACTTC. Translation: CASSKDRNYEQYF.

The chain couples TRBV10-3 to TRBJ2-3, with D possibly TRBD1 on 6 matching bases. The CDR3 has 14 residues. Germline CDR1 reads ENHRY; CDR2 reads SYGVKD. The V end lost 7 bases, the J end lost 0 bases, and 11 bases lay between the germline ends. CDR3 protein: CAIKDSSSTDTQYF. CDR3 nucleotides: TGTGCCATCAAGGACAGTTCTAGCACAGATACGCAGTATTTT.

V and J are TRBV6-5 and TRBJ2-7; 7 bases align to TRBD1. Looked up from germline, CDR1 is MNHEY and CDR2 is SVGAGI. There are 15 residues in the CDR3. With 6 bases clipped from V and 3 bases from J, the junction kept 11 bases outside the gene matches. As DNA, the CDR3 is TGTGCCAGCAGGGAGAGACAGGGTAACGACTACGAGCAGTACTTC. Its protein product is CASRERQGNDYEQYF.

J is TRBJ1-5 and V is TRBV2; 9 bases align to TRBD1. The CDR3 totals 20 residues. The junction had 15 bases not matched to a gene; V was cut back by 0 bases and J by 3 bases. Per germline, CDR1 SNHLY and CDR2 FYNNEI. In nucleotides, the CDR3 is TGTGCCAGCAGTGAAGCGTGGGGACAGGGCAAAAATACTTTCAATCAGCCCCAGCATTTT. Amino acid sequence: CASSEAWGQGKNTFNQPQHF. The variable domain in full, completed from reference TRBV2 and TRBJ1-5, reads EPEVTQTPSHQVTQMGQEVILRCVPISNHLYFYWYRQILGQKVEFLVSFYNNEISEKSEIFDDQFSVERPDGSNFTLKIRSTKLEDSAMYFCASSEAWGQGKNTFNQPQHFGDGTRLSIL.

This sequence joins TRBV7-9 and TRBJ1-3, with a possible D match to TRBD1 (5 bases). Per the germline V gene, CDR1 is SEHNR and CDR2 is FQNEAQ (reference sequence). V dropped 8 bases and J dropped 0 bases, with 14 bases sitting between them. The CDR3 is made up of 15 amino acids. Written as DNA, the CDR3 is TGTGCCAGCGAGTTTCAGGGCTACTCTGGAAACACCATATATTTT. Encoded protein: CASEFQGYSGNTIYF.

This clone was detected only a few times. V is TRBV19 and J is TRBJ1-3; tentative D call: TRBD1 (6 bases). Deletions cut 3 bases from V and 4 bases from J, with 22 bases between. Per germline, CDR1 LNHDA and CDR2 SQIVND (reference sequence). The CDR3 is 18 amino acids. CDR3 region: CASSIRAITGLYGNTIYF. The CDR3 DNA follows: TGTGCCAGTAGTATCAGGGCCATTACAGGGCTCTACGGAAACACCATATATTTT.

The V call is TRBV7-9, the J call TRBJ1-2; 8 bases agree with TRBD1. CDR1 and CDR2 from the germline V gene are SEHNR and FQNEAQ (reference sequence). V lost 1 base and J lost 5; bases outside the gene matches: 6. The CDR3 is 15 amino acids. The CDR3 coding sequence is TGTGCCAGCAGCTTAGGGGCAGGGGGCGATTATGGCTACACCTTC. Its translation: CASSLGAGGDYGYTF.

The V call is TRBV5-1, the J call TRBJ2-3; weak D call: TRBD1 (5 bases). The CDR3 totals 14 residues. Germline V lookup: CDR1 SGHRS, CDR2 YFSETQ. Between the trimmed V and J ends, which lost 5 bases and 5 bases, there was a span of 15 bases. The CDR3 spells CASRPLQGKDTQYF. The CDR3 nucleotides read TGCGCCAGCAGGCCTCTTCAGGGAAAAGATACGCAGTATTTT.

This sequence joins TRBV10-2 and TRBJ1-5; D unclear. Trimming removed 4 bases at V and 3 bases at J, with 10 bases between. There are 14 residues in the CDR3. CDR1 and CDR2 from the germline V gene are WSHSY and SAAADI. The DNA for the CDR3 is TGCGCCAGCAGTGGTTGGGGAGTCAATCAGCCCCAGCATTTT. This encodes CASSGWGVNQPQHF.

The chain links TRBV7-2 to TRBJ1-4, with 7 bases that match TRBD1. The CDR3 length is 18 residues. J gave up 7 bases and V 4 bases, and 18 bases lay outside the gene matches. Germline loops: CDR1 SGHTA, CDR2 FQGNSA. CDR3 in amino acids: CASSSRDRWGNPFEKLFF. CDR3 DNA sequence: TGTGCCAGCAGCTCCCGGGACAGATGGGGTAACCCCTTTGAAAAACTGTTTTTT.

CDR3 coding DNA: TGTGCCAGTAGTATAACCAGGGCCGGCTATGGCTACACCTTC. Translation: CASSITRAGYGYTF. This rearrangement joins TRBV19 to TRBJ1-2; weak D call: TRBD1 (5 bases). Germline V gene lookup returns CDR1 LNHDA and CDR2 SQIVND (reference sequence). V lost 2 bases to trimming and J lost 4 bases, with 11 bases between them. There are 14 residues in the CDR3.

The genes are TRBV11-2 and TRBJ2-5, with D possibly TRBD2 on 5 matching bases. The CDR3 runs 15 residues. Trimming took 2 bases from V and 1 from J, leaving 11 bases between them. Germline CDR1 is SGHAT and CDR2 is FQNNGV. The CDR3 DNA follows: TGTGCCAGCAGCTTATCCCCCCGGGGCCAAGAGACCCAGTACTTC. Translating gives CASSLSPRGQETQYF.

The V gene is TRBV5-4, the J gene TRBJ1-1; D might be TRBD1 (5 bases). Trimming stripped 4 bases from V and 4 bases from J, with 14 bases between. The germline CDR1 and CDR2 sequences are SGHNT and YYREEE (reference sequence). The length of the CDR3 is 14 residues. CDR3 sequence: CASSVDTGSTEAFF. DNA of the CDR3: TGTGCCAGCAGCGTGGACACTGGGAGCACTGAAGCTTTCTTT.

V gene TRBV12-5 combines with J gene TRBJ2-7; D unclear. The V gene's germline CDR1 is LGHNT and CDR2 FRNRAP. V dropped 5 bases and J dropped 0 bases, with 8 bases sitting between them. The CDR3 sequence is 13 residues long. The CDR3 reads CASGPQNSYEQYF. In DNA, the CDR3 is TGTGCTAGTGGTCCTCAGAACTCCTACGAGCAGTACTTC.

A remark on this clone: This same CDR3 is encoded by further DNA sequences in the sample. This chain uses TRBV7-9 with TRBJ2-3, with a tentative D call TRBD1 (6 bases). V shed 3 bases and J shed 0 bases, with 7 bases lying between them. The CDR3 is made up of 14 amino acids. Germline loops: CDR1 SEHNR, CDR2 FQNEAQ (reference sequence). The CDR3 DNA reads TGTGCCAGCAGCTTGCAGGGGAGCACAGATACGCAGTATTTT. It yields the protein CASSLQGSTDTQYF.

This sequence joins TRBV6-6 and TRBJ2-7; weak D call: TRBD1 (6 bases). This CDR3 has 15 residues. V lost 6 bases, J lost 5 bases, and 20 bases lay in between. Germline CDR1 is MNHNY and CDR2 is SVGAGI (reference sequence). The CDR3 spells CASSSRADRSHEQYF. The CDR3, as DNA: TGTGCCAGCAGCAGCCGCGCAGACAGGTCTCACGAGCAGTACTTC.

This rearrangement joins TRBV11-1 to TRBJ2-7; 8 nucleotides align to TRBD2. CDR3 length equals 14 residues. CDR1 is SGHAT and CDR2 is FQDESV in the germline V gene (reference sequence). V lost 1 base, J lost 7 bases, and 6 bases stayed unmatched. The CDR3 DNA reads TGTGCCAGCAGCTTAGTAGCGGGGCCGGGGGAGCAGTACTTC. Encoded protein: CASSLVAGPGEQYF.

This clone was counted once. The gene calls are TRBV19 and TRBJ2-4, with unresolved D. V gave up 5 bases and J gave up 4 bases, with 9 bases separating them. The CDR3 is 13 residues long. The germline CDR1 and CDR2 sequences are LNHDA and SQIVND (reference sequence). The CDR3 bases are TGTGCCAGTAGTTCCCGAGAAAAAAACATTCAGTACTTC. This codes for CASSSREKNIQYF.

CDR3 coding DNA: TGTGCCAGCAGCCAGATGAGCGGGGGGGAGACGGGCGAGCAGTACTTC. Protein product: CASSQMSGGETGEQYF. The chain is built from TRBV7-9 and TRBJ2-7, with 10 bases lining up with TRBD2. This CDR3 comprises 16 residues. The germline CDR1 and CDR2 sequences are SEHNR and FQNEAQ (reference sequence). The V segment lost 5 bases and the J segment 6 bases; nucleotides outside the gene matches: 13. The variable domain in full, with the rest retrieved from reference TRBV7-9 and TRBJ2-7, is DTGVSQNPRHKITKRGQNVTFRCDPISEHNRLYWYRQTLGQGPEFLTYFQNEAQLEKSRLLSDRFSAERPKGSFSTLEIQRTEQGDSAMYLCASSQMSGGETGEQYFGPGTRLTVT.

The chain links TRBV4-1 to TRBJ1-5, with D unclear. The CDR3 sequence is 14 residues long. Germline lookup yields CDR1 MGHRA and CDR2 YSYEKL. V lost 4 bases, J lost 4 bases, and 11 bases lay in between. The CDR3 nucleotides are TGCGCCAGCAGCCGCGAGGAGGTGAATCAGCCCCAGCATTTT. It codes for CASSREEVNQPQHF.

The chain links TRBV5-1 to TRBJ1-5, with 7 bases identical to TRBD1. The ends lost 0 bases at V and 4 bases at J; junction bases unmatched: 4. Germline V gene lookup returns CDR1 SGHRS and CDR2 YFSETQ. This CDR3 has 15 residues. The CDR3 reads CASSLEGAGNQPQHF. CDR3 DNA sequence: TGCGCCAGCAGCTTGGAGGGGGCTGGAAATCAGCCCCAGCATTTT.

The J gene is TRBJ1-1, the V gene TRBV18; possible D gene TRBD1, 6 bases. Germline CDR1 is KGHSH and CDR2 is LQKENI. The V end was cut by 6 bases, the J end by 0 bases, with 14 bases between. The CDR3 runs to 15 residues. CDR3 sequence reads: CASSDRDNLNTEAFF. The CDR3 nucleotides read TGTGCCAGCTCGGACCGGGACAACTTGAACACTGAAGCTTTCTTT.

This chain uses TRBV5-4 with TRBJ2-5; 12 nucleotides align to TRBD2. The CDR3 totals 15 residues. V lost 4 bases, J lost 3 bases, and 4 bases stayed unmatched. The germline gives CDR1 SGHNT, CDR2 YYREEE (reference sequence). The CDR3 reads CASSRRTSGEETQYF. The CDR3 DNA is TGTGCCAGCAGCCGACGGACTAGCGGGGAAGAGACCCAGTACTTC.

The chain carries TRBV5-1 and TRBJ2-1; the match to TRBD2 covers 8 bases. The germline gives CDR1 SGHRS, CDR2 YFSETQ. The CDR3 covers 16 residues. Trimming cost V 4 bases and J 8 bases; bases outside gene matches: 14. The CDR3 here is CASSPGRAGGSYEQFF. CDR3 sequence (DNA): TGCGCCAGCAGCCCGGGGAGGGCGGGGGGCAGTTATGAGCAGTTCTTC. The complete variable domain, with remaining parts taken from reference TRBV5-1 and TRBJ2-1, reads KAGVTQTPRYLIKTRGQQVTLSCSPISGHRSVSWYQQTPGQGLQFLFEYFSETQRNKGNFPGRFSGRQFSNSRSEMNVSTLELGDSALYLCASSPGRAGGSYEQFFGPGTRLTVL.

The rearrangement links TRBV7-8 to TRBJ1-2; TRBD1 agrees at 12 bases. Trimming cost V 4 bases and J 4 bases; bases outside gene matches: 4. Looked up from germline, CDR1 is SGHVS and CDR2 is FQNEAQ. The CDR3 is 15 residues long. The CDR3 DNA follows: TGTGCCAGCAGCTCTGGGGGACAGGGGGCCTATGGCTACACCTTC. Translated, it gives CASSSGGQGAYGYTF.

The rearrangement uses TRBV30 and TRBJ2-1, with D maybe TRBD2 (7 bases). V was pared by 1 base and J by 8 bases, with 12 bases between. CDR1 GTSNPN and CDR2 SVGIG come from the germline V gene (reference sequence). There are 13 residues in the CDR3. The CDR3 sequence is CAWSEGGPHEQFF. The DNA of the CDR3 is TGTGCCTGGAGTGAGGGGGGGCCCCATGAGCAGTTCTTC.

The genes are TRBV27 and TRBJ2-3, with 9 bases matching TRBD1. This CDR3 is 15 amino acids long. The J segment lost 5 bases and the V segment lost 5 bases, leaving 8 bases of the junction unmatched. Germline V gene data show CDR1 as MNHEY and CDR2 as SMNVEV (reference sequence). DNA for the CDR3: TGTGCCAGCAGTCCACGCCGGGACAGGGAAGATACGCAGTATTTT. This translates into CASSPRRDREDTQYF.

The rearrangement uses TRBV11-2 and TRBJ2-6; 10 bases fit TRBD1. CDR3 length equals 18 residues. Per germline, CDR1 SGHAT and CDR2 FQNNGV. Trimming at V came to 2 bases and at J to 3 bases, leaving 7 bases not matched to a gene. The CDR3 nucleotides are TGTGCCAGCAGCTTATCAGACAGGGGGCTGAGTGGGGCCAACGTCCTGACTTTC. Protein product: CASSLSDRGLSGANVLTF.

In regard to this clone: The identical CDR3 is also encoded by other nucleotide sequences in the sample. The CDR3 DNA reads TGTGCCAGCAGCCAAGGCGGGGTCACTGAAGCTTTCTTT. Amino acids: CASSQGGVTEAFF. The V call is TRBV3-1 (or the pseudogene TRBV3-2), the J call TRBJ1-1; no definite D call. Germline V gene sequence: CDR1 LGHDT, CDR2 YNNKEL (reference sequence). Trimming took 1 base from V and 4 from J, leaving 7 bases between them. The CDR3 has 13 amino acids.